The present TCR beta chain was sequenced within a study of patients and donors after allogeneic stem cell transplantation. MiXCR, applied by TCRdb to the RT-PCR reads, yields one record per CDR3 protein. The sample has more than 850,000 distinct CDR3 sequences, over 15% seen once. The CDR3 covers 13 residues. Germline loops: CDR1 SGHTA, CDR2 FQGTGA. The ends lost 0 bases at V and 4 bases at J; junction bases unmatched: 0. This TCR was sampled from a human donor who was either an allogeneic HSCT recipient or a stem cell or donor lymphocyte infusion donor (not recorded which). It is not recorded whose cells these are; they may come from a transplant donor. The sequencing sample was made of blood, either unsorted or a sorted T cell fraction (not recorded which). The V gene is TRBV7-3, the J gene TRBJ2-7; TRBD1 aligns across 7 bases. The CDR3 loop reads CASSLTTGYEQYF. The CDR3 DNA sequence: TGTGCCAGCAGCTTAACGACAGGGTACGAGCAGTACTTC.